A selection of T cell receptor beta chains follows, all from one sample in a study of TIL therapy for anti-PD-1-resistant metastatic lung cancer. Assay: immunoSEQ multiplex PCR; the TCRdb copy retains only in-frame clones and omits some. The sample includes under 70,000 clones, about 70% of them seen just once. The material was blood, obtained at baseline. Receptors originate from a person aged 25-80 years with non-small cell lung cancer. Both conserved end residues are part of each CDR3. The D gene is left open where the match is weak. Clone size is given for some rows only: seen once, a few or many times, or a class if the clone is expanded.

length: 15
J: TRBJ2-1
V: TRBV11-2
size: .
D: TRBD2
CDR3: CASSFSGGQYNEQFF
DNA: TGTGCCAGCAGCTTTAGCGGGGGACAATACAATGAGCAGTTCTTC

length: 15
J: TRBJ2-4
V: TRBV7-9
size: .
D: TRBD1
CDR3: CASSGTVLAKNIQYF
DNA: TGTGCCAGCAGCGGGACAGTTCTAGCCAAAAACATTCAGTACTTC

length: 13
J: TRBJ2-7
V: TRBV5-1
size: few
D: .
CDR3: CASRIGAKNEQYF
DNA: TGCGCCAGCAGGATAGGGGCGAAAAACGAGCAGTACTTC

length: 14
J: TRBJ2-7
V: TRBV5-1
size: .
D: .
CDR3: CASSPTGSRDEQYF
DNA: TGCGCCAGCAGCCCTACCGGGAGTAGGGACGAGCAGTACTTC

length: 11
J: TRBJ2-7
V: TRBV28
size: .
D: .
CDR3: CASSYGPEQYF
DNA: TGTGCCAGCAGTTACGGACCCGAGCAGTACTTC

length: 16
J: TRBJ2-3
V: TRBV7-6
size: .
D: TRBD2
CDR3: CASRESGGAGTDTQYF
DNA: TGTGCCAGCAGAGAGAGCGGGGGGGCCGGTACAGATACGCAGTATTTT

length: 14
J: TRBJ1-1
V: TRBV7-2
size: .
D: .
CDR3: CASSLDNMNTEAFF
DNA: TGTGCCAGCAGCTTAGATAACATGAACACTGAAGCTTTCTTT

length: 15
J: TRBJ2-2
V: TRBV6-1
size: .
D: .
CDR3: CASRQDRKNTGELFF
DNA: TGTGCCAGCAGACAAGACAGAAAGAACACCGGGGAGCTGTTTTTT

length: 15
J: TRBJ2-7
V: TRBV27
size: .
D: TRBD1
CDR3: CASSLSGTGTYEQYF
DNA: TGTGCCAGCAGTTTATCGGGGACAGGGACCTACGAGCAGTACTTC

length: 14
J: TRBJ2-5
V: TRBV29-1
size: .
D: .
CDR3: CSVENFVGGETQYF
DNA: TGCAGCGTTGAAAATTTCGTAGGGGGGGAGACCCAGTACTTC

length: 16
J: TRBJ2-7
V: TRBV18
size: .
D: TRBD2
CDR3: CASSSGLAGAYYEQYF
DNA: TGTGCCAGCTCTTCGGGACTAGCGGGAGCTTATTACGAGCAGTACTTC

length: 15
J: TRBJ2-1
V: TRBV9
size: .
D: TRBD2
CDR3: CASSVEGGGRNEQFF
DNA: TGTGCCAGCAGCGTAGAAGGCGGGGGGCGGAATGAGCAGTTCTTC

length: 13
J: TRBJ2-7
V: TRBV4-1
size: once
D: .
CDR3: CASSPGGSYEQYF
DNA: TGCGCCAGCAGCCCCGGGGGCTCCTACGAGCAGTACTTC

length: 13
J: TRBJ2-7
V: TRBV7-9
size: .
D: TRBD1
CDR3: CASSWGQYYEQYF
DNA: TGTGCCAGCAGCTGGGGACAGTACTACGAGCAGTACTTC

length: 14
J: TRBJ2-5
V: TRBV2
size: once
D: .
CDR3: CASSVAGGGETQYF
DNA: TGTGCCAGCAGCGTAGCGGGTGGGGGCGAGACCCAGTACTTC

length: 16
J: TRBJ2-5
V: TRBV7-2
size: .
D: TRBD2
CDR3: CASSLGLAGGVETQYF
DNA: TGTGCCAGCAGCTTAGGGCTAGCGGGAGGGGTGGAGACCCAGTACTTC

length: 14
J: TRBJ2-7
V: TRBV9
size: .
D: .
CDR3: CASSGGRGNYEQYF
DNA: TGTGCCAGCAGTGGGGGTCGGGGAAACTACGAGCAGTACTTC

length: 15
J: TRBJ1-5
V: TRBV6-6
size: .
D: .
CDR3: CASSYEEGSNQPQHF
DNA: TGTGCCAGCAGTTACGAGGAGGGGTCCAATCAGCCCCAGCATTTT

length: 14
J: TRBJ1-1
V: TRBV5-1
size: .
D: .
CDR3: CASSLGAANTEAFF
DNA: TGCGCCAGCAGCTTGGGTGCCGCGAACACTGAAGCTTTCTTT

length: 17
J: TRBJ1-5
V: TRBV18
size: .
D: .
CDR3: CASSPRRSGGSNQPQHF
DNA: TGTGCCAGCTCACCCAGACGCTCGGGGGGTAGCAATCAGCCCCAGCATTTT

length: 16
J: TRBJ2-5
V: TRBV7-2
size: .
D: .
CDR3: CASSLATRPATETQYF
DNA: TGTGCCAGCAGCTTAGCAACTAGACCGGCCACAGAGACCCAGTACTTC

length: 14
J: TRBJ1-2
V: TRBV18
size: .
D: TRBD1
CDR3: CASSPVGGGDGYTF
DNA: TGTGCCAGCTCACCAGTCGGAGGGGGCGACGGCTACACCTTC

length: 14
J: TRBJ1-2
V: TRBV5-6
size: .
D: .
CDR3: CASSLNRRSYGYTF
DNA: TGTGCCAGCAGCTTAAACAGGAGGAGCTATGGCTACACCTTC

length: 17
J: TRBJ2-5
V: TRBV29-1
size: .
D: TRBD1
CDR3: CSVELQRRTGGWGTQYF
DNA: TGCAGCGTTGAATTGCAGAGAAGGACAGGGGGATGGGGGACCCAGTACTTC

length: 17
J: TRBJ2-1
V: TRBV4-2
size: .
D: .
CDR3: CASSHLSGYTKNNEQFF
DNA: TGTGCCAGCAGCCACCTGAGCGGGTACACAAAAAACAATGAGCAGTTCTTC

length: 16
J: TRBJ1-2
V: TRBV7-9
size: few
D: .
CDR3: CASSSGSVRDSRGYTF
DNA: TGTGCCAGCAGCTCAGGATCAGTCAGAGACAGTCGGGGCTACACCTTC

length: 19
J: TRBJ2-7
V: TRBV7-9
size: .
D: TRBD2
CDR3: CASSNNVGSGPGGPYEQYF
DNA: TGTGCCAGCAGCAACAATGTCGGGTCCGGTCCGGGAGGGCCCTACGAGCAGTACTTC

length: 15
J: TRBJ1-2
V: TRBV28
size: .
D: .
CDR3: CASSSQGAGEDGYTF
DNA: TGTGCCAGCAGTTCCCAGGGTGCGGGGGAAGATGGCTACACCTTC

length: 14
J: TRBJ2-7
V: TRBV19
size: .
D: TRBD1
CDR3: CASSPGQGTNEQYF
DNA: TGTGCCAGTAGTCCGGGACAGGGGACTAACGAGCAGTACTTC

length: 15
J: TRBJ1-3
V: TRBV11-2
size: .
D: TRBD1
CDR3: CASSPGQSPGNTIYF
DNA: TGTGCCAGCAGCCCGGGACAGTCTCCTGGAAACACCATATATTTT

length: 14
J: TRBJ2-3
V: TRBV27
size: .
D: .
CDR3: CASSLGSSADTQYF
DNA: TGTGCCAGCAGTTTAGGATCTAGCGCAGATACGCAGTATTTT

length: 15
J: TRBJ2-1
V: TRBV5-1
size: .
D: .
CDR3: CASSLGLAESNEQFF
DNA: TGCGCCAGCAGCTTGGGATTAGCGGAAAGCAATGAGCAGTTCTTC

length: 12
J: TRBJ1-2
V: TRBV7-9
size: .
D: .
CDR3: CASTRQDYGYTF
DNA: TGTGCCAGTACCCGACAGGACTATGGCTACACCTTC

length: 16
J: TRBJ2-2
V: TRBV7-6
size: .
D: TRBD2
CDR3: CASSGLDSGVTGELFF
DNA: TGTGCCAGCAGCGGCCTTGATAGCGGGGTAACCGGGGAGCTGTTTTTT

length: 12
J: TRBJ1-2
V: TRBV10-3
size: few
D: .
CDR3: CAIRILGHGYTF
DNA: TGTGCCATCAGGATCCTGGGGCATGGCTACACCTTC

length: 14
J: TRBJ1-6
V: TRBV5-1
size: .
D: TRBD1
CDR3: CASSLDRGPSPLHF
DNA: TGCGCCAGCAGCTTGGACAGGGGGCCCTCACCCCTCCACTTT

length: 13
J: TRBJ2-2
V: TRBV2
size: .
D: .
CDR3: CASTIQNTGELFF
DNA: TGTGCCAGCACGATACAGAACACCGGGGAGCTGTTTTTT

length: 14
J: TRBJ2-6
V: TRBV2
size: .
D: .
CDR3: CASSAGRGANVLTF
DNA: TGTGCCAGCAGTGCTGGGCGAGGGGCCAACGTCCTGACTTTC

length: 17
J: TRBJ2-7
V: TRBV11-3
size: few
D: .
CDR3: CASSPGRWGLTSYEQYF
DNA: TGTGCCAGCAGCCCCGGGCGCTGGGGACTGACCTCCTACGAGCAGTACTTC

length: 16
J: TRBJ2-3
V: TRBV14
size: .
D: TRBD2
CDR3: CASSQEWGRGTDTQYF
DNA: TGTGCCAGCAGCCAAGAGTGGGGGAGGGGCACAGATACGCAGTATTTT

length: 15
J: TRBJ1-2
V: TRBV27
size: .
D: .
CDR3: CASSSVDAGSYGYTF
DNA: TGTGCCAGCAGTTCAGTGGACGCAGGTTCCTATGGCTACACCTTC

length: 15
J: TRBJ2-3
V: TRBV7-7
size: once
D: TRBD1
CDR3: CASSLGTEGTDTQYF
DNA: TGTGCTAGCAGCTTGGGGACAGAGGGCACAGATACGCAGTATTTT

length: 15
J: TRBJ1-2
V: TRBV15
size: .
D: .
CDR3: CATSRGPRDGGGYTF
DNA: TGTGCCACCAGCAGAGGCCCCCGGGACGGAGGTGGCTACACCTTC

length: 16
J: TRBJ2-3
V: TRBV10-3
size: .
D: .
CDR3: CAISALEYPGTDTQYF
DNA: TGTGCCATCAGTGCACTCGAGTATCCTGGCACAGATACGCAGTATTTT

length: 14
J: TRBJ2-3
V: TRBV7-3
size: .
D: TRBD2
CDR3: CASRTGLAGDTQYF
DNA: TGTGCCAGCAGGACAGGACTAGCGGGAGATACGCAGTATTTT

length: 13
J: TRBJ1-1
V: TRBV27
size: once
D: .
CDR3: CASSLTGNTEAFF
DNA: TGTGCCAGCAGTTTGACAGGGAACACTGAAGCTTTCTTT

length: 16
J: TRBJ1-1
V: TRBV19
size: .
D: .
CDR3: CASSIAREEMNTEAFF
DNA: TGTGCCAGTAGTATAGCGCGGGAAGAGATGAACACTGAAGCTTTCTTT

length: 16
J: TRBJ2-7
V: TRBV5-1
size: few
D: TRBD2
CDR3: CASSPDRGLAGNEQYF
DNA: TGCGCCAGCAGCCCCGACCGGGGACTAGCGGGAAACGAGCAGTACTTC

length: 19
J: TRBJ2-6
V: TRBV4-2
size: .
D: .
CDR3: CASSQGDWVKSSGANVLTF
DNA: TGTGCCAGCAGCCAAGGGGATTGGGTTAAGAGCTCTGGGGCCAACGTCCTGACTTTC